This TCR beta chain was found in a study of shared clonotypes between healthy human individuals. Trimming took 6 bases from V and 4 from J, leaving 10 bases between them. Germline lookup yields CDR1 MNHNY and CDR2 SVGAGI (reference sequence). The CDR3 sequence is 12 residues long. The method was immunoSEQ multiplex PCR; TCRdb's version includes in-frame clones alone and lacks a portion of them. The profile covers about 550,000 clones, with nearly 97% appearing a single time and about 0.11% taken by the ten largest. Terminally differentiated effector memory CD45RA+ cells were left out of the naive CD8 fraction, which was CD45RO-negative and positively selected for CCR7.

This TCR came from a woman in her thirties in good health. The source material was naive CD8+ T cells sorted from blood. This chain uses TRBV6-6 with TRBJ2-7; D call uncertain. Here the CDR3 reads CASSPNFYEQYF. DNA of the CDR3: TGTGCCAGCAGCCCCAATTTTTACGAGCAGTACTTC.